This T cell receptor (beta chain) was recorded in a study of T cells of healthy individuals. This clonotype occurred many times. The CDR3 loop spans 14 amino acids. The germline CDR1 and CDR2 sequences are SNHLY and FYNNEI. V lost 6 bases and J lost 7, with 13 bases in between. MiXCR, applied by TCRdb to the 5' RACE reads, yields one record per CDR3 protein. This sample has over 40,000 distinct CDR3 sequences, with about 4.5% found just once. This sequence joins TRBV2 and TRBJ1-6; possible D gene TRBD1, 6 bases. This TCR derives from a human donor in good health. The CDR3 bases are TGTGCCAGCAGGCAACAGGGTTACAATTCACCCCTCCACTTT. It codes for CASRQQGYNSPLHF.